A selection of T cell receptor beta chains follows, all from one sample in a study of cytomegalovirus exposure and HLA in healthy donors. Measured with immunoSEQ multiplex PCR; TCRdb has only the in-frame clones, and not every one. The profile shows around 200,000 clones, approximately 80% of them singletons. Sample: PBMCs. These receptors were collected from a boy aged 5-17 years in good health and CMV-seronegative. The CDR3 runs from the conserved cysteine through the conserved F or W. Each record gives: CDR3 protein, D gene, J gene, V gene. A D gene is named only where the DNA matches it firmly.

CDR3 protein: CASSGRGRGDGYTF
D gene: NA
J gene: TRBJ1-2
V gene: TRBV9

CDR3 protein: CASSLGQLQETQYF
D gene: NA
J gene: TRBJ2-5
V gene: TRBV18

CDR3 protein: CASSEVGGNSGNTIYF
D gene: NA
J gene: TRBJ1-3
V gene: TRBV6-1

CDR3 protein: CASSPHQGNGDNSPLHF
D gene: NA
J gene: TRBJ1-6
V gene: TRBV4-1

CDR3 protein: CASSQTGTGKGYTF
D gene: TRBD1
J gene: TRBJ1-2
V gene: TRBV27

CDR3 protein: CASSFGQPIYGYTF
D gene: NA
J gene: TRBJ1-2
V gene: TRBV5-8

CDR3 protein: CAWTPGVGYTF
D gene: NA
J gene: TRBJ1-2
V gene: TRBV30

CDR3 protein: CSSSSPGDVYGYTF
D gene: NA
J gene: TRBJ1-2
V gene: TRBV7-9

CDR3 protein: CASSPRDRGDTEAFF
D gene: TRBD1
J gene: TRBJ1-1
V gene: TRBV19

CDR3 protein: CASSQVGVEVAFF
D gene: NA
J gene: TRBJ1-1
V gene: TRBV4-1

CDR3 protein: CASSSGTYEQYF
D gene: NA
J gene: TRBJ2-7
V gene: TRBV27

CDR3 protein: CAFGKDSNQPQHF
D gene: NA
J gene: TRBJ1-5
V gene: TRBV30

CDR3 protein: CASSDRGGTEAFF
D gene: NA
J gene: TRBJ1-1
V gene: TRBV10-2

CDR3 protein: CASSTPTSARRNEQFF
D gene: TRBD2
J gene: TRBJ2-1
V gene: TRBV19

CDR3 protein: CASSSFSGGAGTEAFF
D gene: NA
J gene: TRBJ1-1
V gene: TRBV6-6

CDR3 protein: CASSSSGGFYYGYTF
D gene: TRBD1
J gene: TRBJ1-2
V gene: TRBV27

CDR3 protein: CASSLYGGGFNYEQYF
D gene: TRBD2
J gene: TRBJ2-7
V gene: TRBV11-2

CDR3 protein: CASSIGQAAEAFF
D gene: TRBD1
J gene: TRBJ1-1
V gene: TRBV25-1

CDR3 protein: CASSGRGLYEQYF
D gene: TRBD1
J gene: TRBJ2-7
V gene: TRBV6-1

CDR3 protein: CASSINSPLWGRQVGELFF
D gene: NA
J gene: TRBJ2-2
V gene: TRBV19

CDR3 protein: CASSGRTSGSSYEQYF
D gene: TRBD2
J gene: TRBJ2-7
V gene: TRBV7-8

CDR3 protein: CASSRSAGVQETQYF
D gene: TRBD2
J gene: TRBJ2-5
V gene: TRBV9

CDR3 protein: CASLPGGGASTEAFF
D gene: NA
J gene: TRBJ1-1
V gene: TRBV19

CDR3 protein: CASSWGTVAGGPDTQYF
D gene: TRBD2
J gene: TRBJ2-3
V gene: TRBV19

CDR3 protein: CSVGTGVLGEQYF
D gene: NA
J gene: TRBJ2-5
V gene: TRBV29-1

CDR3 protein: CASSTSTANYGYTF
D gene: NA
J gene: TRBJ1-2
V gene: TRBV19

CDR3 protein: CASSYSVGTYEQYF
D gene: NA
J gene: TRBJ2-7
V gene: TRBV6-5

CDR3 protein: CASSLISGGPYEQYF
D gene: TRBD2
J gene: TRBJ2-7
V gene: TRBV11-3

CDR3 protein: CASSRDRGLPGNTIYF
D gene: TRBD1
J gene: TRBJ1-3
V gene: TRBV2

CDR3 protein: CASGRTGGIVNEQFF
D gene: TRBD1
J gene: TRBJ2-1
V gene: TRBV19

CDR3 protein: CASSLTVPSTGVTQYF
D gene: TRBD1
J gene: TRBJ2-3
V gene: TRBV7-8

CDR3 protein: CASSYRREGYEQYF
D gene: TRBD2
J gene: TRBJ2-7
V gene: TRBV6-5

CDR3 protein: CASSAGGLSYEQYF
D gene: NA
J gene: TRBJ2-7
V gene: TRBV11-3

CDR3 protein: CAWIVGGNYGYTF
D gene: NA
J gene: TRBJ1-2
V gene: TRBV30

CDR3 protein: CASSQDGDIDEQFF
D gene: NA
J gene: TRBJ2-1
V gene: TRBV4-2